Shown below are 27 T cell receptor beta chains from a single sample sequenced in a study of glioma-infiltrating T cells. Using RNA template, CDR3s of TCR alpha and beta were amplified with iRepertoire arm-PCR. TCRdb re-derived calls from the multiplex PCR reads in MiXCR, one entry per CDR3 protein. The profile shows fewer than 200,000 distinct CDR3 sequences, around 40% of them singletons. The sample was glioma tissue, nonneoplastic brain tissue, or PBMCs (not recorded which). These receptor sequences come from a human donor with low-grade glioma or glioblastoma, undergoing nonglioma brain surgery, or in good health (not recorded which).

This clonotype has ten or more counts. The chain joins TRBV12-3 or TRBV12-4 to TRBJ2-3; a possible D gene is TRBD2 (6 bases). With 5 bases removed from V and 2 bases from J, the gap between germline ends came to 14 bases. The CDR3 contains 15 residues. DNA for the CDR3: TGTGCCAGCAGTGCCGGGAGAAGGAACACAGATACGCAGTATTTT. Its translation is CASSAGRRNTDTQYF.

About this clonotype: A much larger clonotype is one base distant, so this may be a read error. The rearrangement links TRBV7-6 to TRBJ2-1; D might be TRBD2 (6 bases). The CDR3 sequence is 16 residues long. Per germline, CDR1 SGHVS and CDR2 FNYEAQ. The ends were cut back, 6 bases at V and 5 bases at J, with 20 bases in the middle. CDR3 amino acids: CASSTGPGAPNNEQFF. The CDR3, as DNA: TGTGCCAGCAGTACGGGTCCGGGAGCGCCCAACAATGAGCAGTTCTTC.

This clonotype was observed a few times. This rearrangement joins TRBV5-4 to TRBJ1-5, with D possibly matching TRBD1 (6 bases). V gave up 7 bases and J gave up 0 bases, with 17 bases separating them. The length of the CDR3 is 16 residues. In germline, CDR1 is SGHNT, CDR2 YYREEE (reference sequence). CDR3 nucleotides: TGTGCCAGCGGCAGTATCGGACAGCATAGCAATCAGCCCCAGCATTTT. Translating gives CASGSIGQHSNQPQHF.

A single count supports this clonotype. The chain uses TRBV20-1 and TRBJ2-5; D may be TRBD2 (6 bases). Germline values: CDR1 DFQATT, CDR2 SNEGSKA (reference sequence). Between the trimmed V and J ends, which lost 8 bases and 5 bases, there was a span of 21 bases. CDR3 size: 14 residues. The chain's CDR3 is CSFGGASCWETQYF. The CDR3 DNA follows: TGCAGTTTTGGAGGGGCTAGCTGTTGGGAGACCCAGTACTTC.

The chain uses TRBV4-1 and TRBJ1-2, with TRBD1 identical over 9 bases. Germline V gives CDR1 MGHRA, CDR2 YSYEKL. The length of the CDR3 is 15 residues. V was pared by 3 bases and J by 5 bases, with 7 bases of the junction left unmatched. CDR3 sequence reads: CASSHSGGQGYGYTF. For the CDR3, the DNA is TGCGCCAGCAGCCACTCAGGTGGACAGGGGTATGGCTACACCTTC.

This clonotype came up many times. This chain links TRBV2 with TRBJ2-3, with D perhaps matching TRBD2 (5 bases). Trimming left V 9 bases short and J 0 bases short, with 16 bases between. The CDR3 runs to 15 residues. Germline CDR1 SNHLY, CDR2 FYNNEI. DNA of the CDR3: TGTGCCAGAACCCGAGGGAGTACTAGCACAGATACGCAGTATTTT. This sequence encodes CARTRGSTSTDTQYF.

This clonotype was counted ten times or more. V gene TRBV12-3 or TRBV12-4 combines with J gene TRBJ2-3, with D unresolved. V was trimmed by 5 bases and J by 4 bases, leaving 16 bases between them. This CDR3 contains 15 residues. CDR3 residues: CASSPLWRSPDTQYF. The CDR3, as DNA: TGTGCCAGCAGTCCTCTCTGGCGGTCCCCAGATACGCAGTATTTT.

This chain connects TRBV4-1 to TRBJ2-7; TRBD2 matches 7 bases. Germline values: CDR1 MGHRA, CDR2 YSYEKL. The CDR3 extends over 15 amino acids. V shed 0 bases and J 0 bases; nucleotides not matched to a gene: 2. For the CDR3, the DNA is TGCGCCAGCAGCCAAGAGGGAGGGAGCTCCTACGAGCAGTACTTC. It is translated as CASSQEGGSSYEQYF.

This clonotype was detected ten times or more. The chain joins TRBV10-3 to TRBJ2-7, with D tentatively TRBD1 (5 bases). The CDR3 loop spans 14 amino acids. Between the trimmed V and J ends, which lost 3 bases and 2 bases, there was a span of 11 bases. CDR1 and CDR2 from the germline V gene are ENHRY and SYGVKD. DNA for the CDR3: TGTGCCATCAGTGAAGGTCAGGGCCCCTACGAGCAGTACTTC. Translation: CAISEGQGPYEQYF.

In regard to this clonotype: This may be a read error: a much more frequent sequence differs by one nucleotide. The chain is built from TRBV7-2 and TRBJ2-1; 14 bases fit TRBD2. With V trimmed by 5 bases and J by 7 bases, 7 bases remained unmatched. The CDR3 covers 16 residues. The germline V gene has CDR1 SGHTA and CDR2 FQGNSA. The CDR3 DNA reads TGTGCCAGCAGCCGACTAGCGGGAGGGCCCTTTAATGAGCAGTTCTTC. This sequence encodes CASSRLAGGPFNEQFF. Together with reference TRBV7-2 and TRBJ2-1, the CDR3 gives the full variable domain: GAGVSQSPSNKVTEKGKDVELRCDPISGHTALYWYRQSLGQGLEFLIYFQGNSAPDKSGLPSDRFSAERTGGSVSTLTIQRTQQEDSAVYLCASSRLAGGPFNEQFFGPGTRLTVL.

The table lists this clonotype with a count of one. The genes are TRBV12-3 or TRBV12-4 and TRBJ2-7; TRBD1 matches 7 bases. The CDR3 has 13 amino acids. Trimming at V came to 2 bases and at J to 3 bases, leaving 1 base not matched to a gene. This chain's CDR3 is CASSLQGVYEQYF. The DNA of the CDR3 is TGTGCCAGCAGTTTACAGGGGGTCTACGAGCAGTACTTC.

This clonotype has only one observation. This may arise from a read error, as a much more abundant clone is one base away. The chain couples TRBV28 to TRBJ2-5; D not resolved. Trimming shortened V by 9 bases and J by 5 bases, and 13 bases separated the two germline ends. The CDR3 spans 12 residues. CDR1 is MDHEN and CDR2 is SYDVKM in the germline V gene. CDR3 bases: TGTGCCAGAACCCCGGACCGGGAGACCCAGTACTTC. This encodes CARTPDRETQYF.

On this clonotype itself: A much larger clone differs from this one at a single base, so this may be a read error. This sequence joins TRBV19 and TRBJ1-5; D may be TRBD1 (6 bases). The CDR3 is made up of 15 amino acids. Germline loops: CDR1 LNHDA, CDR2 SQIVND (reference sequence). CDR3 in amino acids: CDSSIRGDSNQPQHF. CDR3 in DNA: TGTGACAGTAGTATAAGGGGGGATAGCAATCAGCCCCAGCATTTT.

This clonotype has at least ten counts. The V gene is TRBV12-3 or TRBV12-4, the J gene TRBJ1-2; D not resolved. There are 12 residues in the CDR3. The V end lost 4 bases, the J end lost 8 bases, and 11 bases lay between the germline ends. The CDR3 loop reads CASSSEARGYTF. CDR3 DNA: TGTGCCAGCAGTTCCGAAGCACGAGGCTACACCTTC.

This clonotype occurred a few times. V and J are TRBV29-1 and TRBJ2-1; D uncertain. The V gene's germline CDR1 is SQVTM and CDR2 ANQGSEA. The CDR3 runs to 10 residues. Trimming cost V 4 bases and J 12 bases, with 10 bases left between them. The CDR3 here is CSVGQQWQFF. The CDR3 DNA follows: TGCAGCGTTGGCCAGCAATGGCAGTTCTTC.

On this clonotype: One base away lies a much larger clone, so this may be a sequencing read error. The chain links TRBV7-2 to TRBJ1-3; D perhaps matches TRBD1 (6 bases). The CDR3 runs to 12 residues. CDR1 SGHTA and CDR2 FQGNSA come from the germline V gene. V was pared by 11 bases and J by 5 bases, with 13 bases between. For the CDR3, the DNA is TGTGCCTCCTACCGGGACAGAAACACCATATATTTT. Translating gives CASYRDRNTIYF. The entire variable domain, with the rest obtained from reference TRBV7-2 and TRBJ1-3, is as follows: GAGVSQSPSNKVTEKGKDVELRCDPISGHTALYWYRQSLGQGLEFLIYFQGNSAPDKSGLPSDRFSAERTGGSVSTLTIQRTQQEDSAVYLCASYRDRNTIYFGEGSWLTVV.

In its sample, this clonotype was seen many times. This chain uses TRBV6-1 with TRBJ2-5; 13 bases agree with TRBD2. The CDR3 length is 14 residues. V lost 5 bases to trimming and J lost 4 bases; unmatched junction nucleotides: 1. Germline-derived CDR1 and CDR2 are MNHNS and SASEGT. The CDR3 loop is CASSWTSGRETQYF. CDR3 nucleotides: TGTGCCAGCAGTTGGACTAGCGGGAGAGAGACCCAGTACTTC.

This clonotype was counted only a few times. The chain combines TRBV12-3 or TRBV12-4 with TRBJ2-5, with 10 nucleotides matching TRBD2. This CDR3 has 17 residues. V lost 4 bases, J lost 0 bases, and 8 bases stayed unmatched. The CDR3: CASSSSGSIRYQETQYF. The CDR3 nucleotides are TGTGCCAGCAGTTCTAGCGGGAGTATCCGGTACCAAGAGACCCAGTACTTC.

The CDR3, as DNA: TGTGCCACCATGATTAGCCTCGGGAGTCATAAGCAGTTCTTC. Residues: CATMISLGSHKQFF. This sequence joins TRBV28 and TRBJ2-1, with D perhaps TRBD2 (6 bases). The V gene's germline CDR1 is MDHEN and CDR2 SYDVKM. V was pared by 10 bases and J by 11 bases, with 24 bases between. There are 14 residues in the CDR3.

This clonotype was detected only a few times. The V gene is TRBV29-1, the J gene TRBJ2-3; possible D gene TRBD1, 5 bases. Germline values: CDR1 SQVTM, CDR2 ANQGSEA. V lost 5 bases and J lost 4, with 13 bases in between. CDR3 length: 13 residues. Written as DNA, the CDR3 is TGCAGCGTTACTCAGGGATTGGCAGATACGCAGTATTTT. Translating gives CSVTQGLADTQYF.

This clonotype was seen at least ten times. The V call is TRBV28, the J call TRBJ1-2; perhaps TRBD1 as D (5 bases). Germline V lookup: CDR1 MDHEN, CDR2 SYDVKM. Trimming removed 6 bases at V and 2 bases at J, with 10 bases between. This CDR3 region has 13 residues. The DNA for the CDR3 is TGTGCCAGCAGCCGACAGCTAAACTATGGCTACACCTTC. This encodes CASSRQLNYGYTF.

This clonotype was counted ten times or more. The V gene is TRBV20-1, the J gene TRBJ2-7, with D tentatively TRBD2 (7 bases). V lost 0 bases and J 3 bases, leaving 18 bases between the germline ends. The CDR3 sequence is 16 residues long. Germline V gene sequence: CDR1 DFQATT, CDR2 SNEGSKA (reference sequence). The CDR3 loop is CSARDQGGGDFYEQYF. For the CDR3, the DNA is TGCAGTGCTAGAGATCAAGGGGGGGGAGACTTCTACGAGCAGTACTTC.

Remarks on this clonotype: The junction departs from germline at one end; a sequencing error may be responsible. The chain carries TRBV28 and TRBJ1-5, with 9 nucleotides matching TRBD1. CDR1 and CDR2 (germline): MDHEN, SYDVKM. This CDR3 contains 13 residues. The CDR3 DNA reads as TGTGCCAGCAGCGGGACAGGGCATAAGCCCCAGGATTTT. Residues: CASSGTGHKPQDF.

This clonotype was recorded at least ten times. This rearrangement joins TRBV27 to TRBJ2-2; possibly TRBD1 or TRBD2 for D (5 bases each). This CDR3 spans 13 amino acids. Germline V gene sequence: CDR1 MNHEY, CDR2 SMNVEV (reference sequence). Trimming took off 3 bases at V and 6 bases at J, with 8 bases between the two ends. In DNA form, the CDR3 reads TGTGCCAGCAGTTTGGGACGTCCCGGGGAGCTGTTTTTT. This translates into CASSLGRPGELFF.

This clonotype was seen ten or more times. The CDR3 DNA is TGCAGTGCTAGCCGCCTAGCGGGAAGGATAGAGACCCAGTACTTC. Translation: CSASRLAGRIETQYF. The V call is TRBV20-1, the J call TRBJ2-5, with 9 bases lining up with TRBD2. Germline V lookup: CDR1 DFQATT, CDR2 SNEGSKA (reference sequence). V gave up 3 bases and J gave up 4 bases; unmatched junction bases: 9. The length of the CDR3 is 15 residues.

This clonotype was picked up many times. This chain links TRBV20-1 with TRBJ1-5, with no clear D. Trimming took 1 base from V and 5 from J, leaving 12 bases between them. This CDR3 is built from 14 residues. Germline lookup yields CDR1 DFQATT and CDR2 SNEGSKA (reference sequence). The chain's CDR3 is CSARGSANYQPQHF. Here the CDR3 DNA reads TGCAGTGCTAGAGGTAGTGCAAACTATCAGCCCCAGCATTTT.

Worth noting for this clonotype: One end of the junction fails to match germline, which may point to a read error. The chain joins TRBV18 to TRBJ2-7; 7 nucleotides align to TRBD1. The CDR3 is 15 residues long. Germline V gene sequence: CDR1 KGHSH, CDR2 LQKENI. DNA of the CDR3: TGTACCAGCTCACCACCGAAGACAGGGAAGCCAGAGCAGTACTTC. This encodes CTSSPPKTGKPEQYF.